One sample yielded the 25 T cell receptor beta chains listed below, sequenced in a study of blood T cell repertoires in COVID-19. The repertoire was sequenced with immunoSEQ multiplex PCR; TCRdb's copy has only in-frame clones and lacks some. The repertoire holds roughly 200,000 clones, with roughly 84% as singletons. Sequenced input: peripheral blood. The origin of the receptors is a woman aged 80 or older with COVID-19, enrolled during active disease.

This sequence joins TRBV21-1 and TRBJ2-3; the DNA was not used to check the table's D call, TRBD1. TRBV21-1 is termed a pseudogene. This CDR3 has 16 amino acids. The CDR3 sequence is CASSKNGQGFTDTQYF. The CDR3, as DNA: TGTGCCAGCAGCAAAAATGGACAGGGGTTCACAGATACGCAGTATTTT.

The chain recombines TRBV4-2 with TRBJ2-2; 15 positions agree with TRBD2. The CDR3 length is 17 residues. V was pared by 1 base and J by 7 bases, with 4 bases of the junction left unmatched. CDR1 is LGHNA, CDR2 YNFKEQ, per germline. CDR3 sequence: CASSQGTSGGGHGELFF. CDR3 DNA: TGTGCCAGCAGCCAAGGGACTAGCGGGGGGGGACACGGGGAGCTGTTTTTT.

J is TRBJ2-3 and V is TRBV29-1; TRBD1 matches 7 bases. With 4 bases clipped from V and 0 bases from J, the junction kept 10 bases outside the gene matches. Germline V gene data show CDR1 as SQVTM and CDR2 as ANQGSEA. The CDR3 has 16 residues. The CDR3, as DNA: TGCAGCGTTGCGGGATCGAACAGGGGCAGCACAGATACGCAGTATTTT. Translating it yields CSVAGSNRGSTDTQYF.

This chain connects TRBV25-1 to TRBJ1-1; possibly TRBD1 for D (5 bases). The V end lost 5 bases, the J end lost 5 bases, and 12 bases lay between the germline ends. The CDR3 covers 13 residues. Germline CDR1 reads MGHDK; CDR2 reads SYGVNS. The CDR3 here is CASSRGVWTEAFF. CDR3 coding DNA: TGTGCCAGCAGTCGGGGGGTTTGGACTGAAGCTTTCTTT.

Remarks on this clone: One junction end disagrees with the germline gene, perhaps due to a read error. This chain uses TRBV9 with TRBJ1-3; the match to TRBD1 covers 7 bases. CDR3 length: 12 amino acids. CDR1 and CDR2 from the germline V gene are SGDLS and YYNGEE. The CDR3 DNA reads TGTGCCAGCAGCGGCTCACAGGGGCCCCTTTGTTTT. Its protein is CASSGSQGPLCF.

The rearrangement uses TRBV28 and TRBJ1-2; no clear D gene. The germline V and J ends were trimmed by 4 bases and 2 bases, with 8 bases remaining between them. Looked up from germline, CDR1 is MDHEN and CDR2 is SYDVKM. This CDR3 is built from 13 residues. The CDR3 DNA is TGTGCCAGCAGTTCGCAGGTGAACTATGGCTACACCTTC. This encodes CASSSQVNYGYTF.

The J gene is TRBJ2-7, the V gene TRBV4-1; 8 bases align to TRBD1. Germline assignment: CDR1 MGHRA and CDR2 YSYEKL. The CDR3 consists of 18 residues. The ends lost 0 bases at V and 3 bases at J; junction bases unmatched: 13. The CDR3: CASSQDRAGGQIVYEQYF. The CDR3 region has the DNA TGCGCCAGCAGCCAAGATCGGGCAGGGGGCCAAATTGTCTACGAGCAGTACTTC.

The chain recombines TRBV28 with TRBJ2-7; possible D gene TRBD1, 5 bases. Germline CDR1 is MDHEN and CDR2 is SYDVKM. The CDR3 consists of 12 residues. Deletions cut 5 bases from V and 6 bases from J, with 11 bases between. CDR3 coding DNA: TGTGCCAGCAGTGTTCAGGGTGGCGAGCAGTACGTC. Translation gives CASSVQGGEQYV.

This chain uses TRBV12-3 or TRBV12-4 with TRBJ1-3; no reliable D call. This CDR3 is 13 amino acids long. Trimming pared 6 bases from V and 2 bases from J, leaving 8 bases between. As DNA, the CDR3 is TGTGCCAGCAGGATGAGTACTGGAAACACCATATATTTT. It codes for CASRMSTGNTIYF.

V and J are TRBV28 and TRBJ1-1, with D unresolved. Germline V gene data show CDR1 as MDHEN and CDR2 as SYDVKM. V was shortened by 2 bases and J by 0 bases, with 7 bases between the two germline ends. The CDR3 extends over 14 amino acids. The CDR3 here is CASSLAGMNTEAFF. The CDR3 DNA sequence: TGTGCCAGCAGTTTAGCAGGCATGAACACTGAAGCTTTCTTT. Complete variable domain (other parts from reference TRBV28 and TRBJ1-1): DVKVTQSSRYLVKRTGEKVFLECVQDMDHENMFWYRQDPGLGLRLIYFSYDVKMKEKGDIPEGYSVSREKKERFSLILESASTNQTSMYLCASSLAGMNTEAFFGQGTRLTVV.

The chain joins TRBV24-1 to TRBJ2-7; a weak D match, TRBD1 (6 bases). Trimming took 4 bases from V and 10 from J, leaving 10 bases between them. Germline assignment: CDR1 KGHDR and CDR2 SFDVKD. The CDR3 has 11 residues. Here the CDR3 reads CATSDIQGQYF. The CDR3 DNA reads TGTGCCACCAGTGACATACAGGGTCAGTACTTC.

V is TRBV5-1 and J is TRBJ2-2; D gene uncertain. The CDR3 extends over 15 amino acids. Trimming took 4 bases from V and 3 from J, leaving 13 bases between them. Per germline, CDR1 SGHRS and CDR2 YFSETQ. The DNA of the CDR3 is TGCGCCAGCAGCCCCCCGCTGCCGGACACCGGGGAGCTGTTTTTT. It codes for CASSPPLPDTGELFF.

A single count supports this clone. The chain employs TRBV7-2 and TRBJ1-1; 7 positions match TRBD1. The V gene's germline CDR1 is SGHTA and CDR2 FQGNSA. The J segment lost 6 bases and the V segment lost 3 bases, leaving 7 bases of the junction unmatched. This CDR3 has 14 residues. The CDR3 bases are TGTGCCAGCAGCTTGGGACAGAGGAGATCTGAAGCTTTCTTT. This encodes CASSLGQRRSEAFF.

This chain uses TRBV30 with TRBJ2-7, with 8 bases lining up with TRBD2. V lost 1 base to trimming and J lost 0 bases; unmatched junction nucleotides: 2. The CDR3 covers 14 residues. Germline CDR1 GTSNPN, CDR2 SVGIG (reference sequence). The CDR3 sequence is CAWSGGGNSYEQYF. CDR3 DNA sequence: TGTGCCTGGAGTGGCGGGGGGAACTCCTACGAGCAGTACTTC.

J is TRBJ1-1 and V is TRBV28; D perhaps matches TRBD1 (6 bases). The V gene lost 5 bases and the J gene lost 11 bases, with 18 bases spanning the gap. The CDR3 runs 13 residues. Germline assignment: CDR1 MDHEN and CDR2 SYDVKM. The CDR3 is CASSPQQGLSAFF. The CDR3 DNA reads as TGTGCCAGCAGTCCTCAACAGGGTCTCTCGGCTTTCTTT.

This sequence joins TRBV27 and TRBJ2-1; TRBD1 matches 8 bases. Germline V CDR1 and CDR2: MNHEY, SMNVEV (reference sequence). Germline trimming cut 6 bases from V and 4 bases from J; bases unmatched to any gene: 5. The CDR3 has 14 residues. The CDR3 region has the DNA TGTGCCAGCAGAACAGGGGGTCGATACAATGAGCAGTTCTTC. Translated, it gives CASRTGGRYNEQFF.

This clone was counted once. The chain links TRBV3-1 (or the pseudogene TRBV3-2) to TRBJ1-4, with TRBD1 matching 7 bases. Germline V gene sequence: CDR1 LGHDT, CDR2 YNNKEL (reference sequence). This CDR3 contains 16 residues. Unmatched junction bases numbered 8, after V lost 1 base and J lost 6 bases. CDR3 coding DNA: TGTGCCAGCAGCCAAGGGGGAACAGGGGATCATGAAAAACTGTTTTTT. This gives the protein CASSQGGTGDHEKLFF.

The V and J genes are TRBV24-1 and TRBJ2-3; a weak D match, TRBD2 (7 bases). CDR3 length: 15 amino acids. Germline CDR1 is KGHDR and CDR2 is SFDVKD. V was shortened by 5 bases and J by 1 base, with 12 bases between the two germline ends. The CDR3 DNA reads as TGTGCCACCAGTGTCCGGGGGGCCGGCACAGATACGCAGTATTTT. This translates into CATSVRGAGTDTQYF.

This chain's CDR3 is CASNRGYMAFF. The CDR3 bases are TGTGCCAGCAATCGAGGATATATGGCTTTCTTT. The rearrangement links TRBV6-5 to TRBJ1-1, with D unclear. Germline V gene sequence: CDR1 MNHEY, CDR2 SVGAGI. This CDR3 contains 11 residues. V lost 7 bases, J lost 11 bases, and 14 bases lay in between.

This clone was seen a few times. The genes are TRBV6-5 and TRBJ2-7, with a possible D match to TRBD1 (6 bases). The CDR3 loop spans 12 amino acids. Trimming removed 6 bases at V and 7 bases at J, with 13 bases between. Germline loops: CDR1 MNHEY, CDR2 SVGAGI. Written as DNA, the CDR3 is TGTGCCAGCAGAAACAGGGCTGGGGAGCAGTACGTC. It encodes CASRNRAGEQYV.

The rearrangement joins TRBV24-1 to TRBJ1-2; maybe TRBD1 (5 bases). The ends were cut back, 3 bases at V and 5 bases at J, with 18 bases in the middle. The CDR3 is made up of 16 amino acids. Germline V gene sequence: CDR1 KGHDR, CDR2 SFDVKD. As DNA, the CDR3 is TGTGCCACCAGTGATGGTGCAGGGCCGGCTAGTTATGGCTACACCTTC. It is translated as CATSDGAGPASYGYTF.

This clone was detected only once. This chain links TRBV18 with TRBJ2-1; 12 nucleotides agree with TRBD2. Per germline, CDR1 KGHSH and CDR2 LQKENI. The CDR3 is made up of 16 amino acids. Germline trimming cut 5 bases from V and 2 bases from J; bases unmatched to any gene: 4. The DNA for the CDR3 is TGTGCCAGCTCAACGACTAGCGGGGGACCCTACAATGAGCAGTTCTTC. Translated: CASSTTSGGPYNEQFF.

The chain links TRBV4-3 to TRBJ2-3, with 9 bases fitting TRBD2. Unmatched junction bases numbered 12, after V lost 0 bases and J lost 2 bases. The length of the CDR3 is 19 residues. CDR1 LGHNA and CDR2 YSLEER come from the germline V gene. The CDR3 nucleotides read TGCGCCAGCAGCCAAGATGGTAGCGGGGGCCTCGGCAACACAGATACGCAGTATTTT. Translating it yields CASSQDGSGGLGNTDTQYF.

CDR3 nucleotides: TGTGCCAGCAGTGTCCTATACACCGGGGAGCTGTTTTTT. This sequence encodes CASSVLYTGELFF. This chain uses TRBV2 with TRBJ2-2, with no clear D. Trimming left V 4 bases short and J 3 bases short, with 6 bases between. Germline CDR1 SNHLY, CDR2 FYNNEI. The CDR3 sequence is 13 residues long. The full variable domain, rest sourced from reference TRBV2 and TRBJ2-2, is EPEVTQTPSHQVTQMGQEVILRCVPISNHLYFYWYRQILGQKVEFLVSFYNNEISEKSEIFDDQFSVERPDGSNFTLKIRSTKLEDSAMYFCASSVLYTGELFFGEGSRLTVL.

Here the CDR3 DNA reads TGTGCCAGCAGTGAATTAAGCCCCGTGGAAAAACTGTTTTTT. Protein: CASSELSPVEKLFF. The chain combines TRBV2 with TRBJ1-4, with unresolved D. With 2 bases removed from V and 8 bases from J, the gap between germline ends came to 12 bases. The CDR3 contains 14 residues. From germline, CDR1 is SNHLY and CDR2 FYNNEI.